These 26 T cell receptor beta chains were all obtained from the same sample, sequenced in a study of blood T cell repertoires in COVID-19. Repertoires were generated with immunoSEQ multiplex PCR, while TCRdb's copy carries only in-frame clones and drops some. The data show approximately 150,000 clones, roughly nine tenths seen once. Input material: peripheral blood. All receptors derive from a human donor in a cohort sampled during active COVID-19.

The rearrangement links TRBV18 to TRBJ1-2; 9 nucleotides agree with TRBD1. Germline V gives CDR1 KGHSH, CDR2 LQKENI. This CDR3 is built from 15 residues. V gave up 3 bases and J gave up 4 bases; unmatched junction bases: 6. This CDR3 reads CASSPIGQGSYGYTF. DNA of the CDR3: TGTGCCAGCTCACCCATTGGACAGGGGAGCTATGGCTACACCTTC.

DNA of the CDR3: TGTGCCAGCAGCCAACGGTGGGCTTTCTTT. This translates into CASSQRWAFF. V usage is TRBV14 and J usage is TRBJ1-1; D unclear. The V end lost 2 bases, the J end lost 11 bases, and 6 bases lay between the germline ends. The germline gives CDR1 SGHDN, CDR2 FVKESK. The CDR3 contains 10 residues.

On this clone: This same CDR3 is encoded by further DNA sequences in the sample. This chain connects TRBV6-5 to TRBJ1-2; 9 nucleotides line up with TRBD1. V was pared by 6 bases and J by 8 bases, with 7 bases of the junction left unmatched. Germline-derived CDR1 and CDR2 are MNHEY and SVGAGI. The CDR3 covers 13 residues. CDR3 in amino acids: CASRYGQGRGYTF. The CDR3 DNA reads as TGTGCCAGCAGATACGGACAGGGGCGCGGCTACACCTTC.

This chain connects TRBV12-5 to TRBJ2-1; TRBD2 aligns across 10 bases. Germline CDR1 LGHNT, CDR2 FRNRAP. V dropped 7 bases and J dropped 7; count of bases not matched to a gene: 10. The CDR3 spans 15 residues. CDR3 nucleotide sequence: TGTGCTAGTGCGGCTAGCGGGAGCAAAGGGAATGAGCAGTTCTTC. Its protein is CASAASGSKGNEQFF. Drawing the rest from reference TRBV12-5 and TRBJ2-1, the complete variable domain is DARVTQTPRHKVTEMGQEVTMRCQPILGHNTVFWYRQTMMQGLELLAYFRNRAPLDDSGMPKDRFSAEMPDATLATLKIQPSEPRDSAVYFCASAASGSKGNEQFFGPGTRLTVL.

The V call is TRBV5-5, the J call TRBJ2-3; 8 bases align to TRBD2. J gave up 4 bases and V 4 bases, and 5 bases lay outside the gene matches. The germline CDR1 and CDR2 sequences are SGHKS and YYEKEE (reference sequence). This CDR3 has 14 amino acids. The DNA of the CDR3 is TGTGCCAGCAGCCGGCTACTAGCGGCAGATACGCAGTATTTT. Amino acids: CASSRLLAADTQYF.

The rearrangement joins TRBV11-2 to TRBJ2-5; 8 bases agree with TRBD2. The CDR3 is made up of 15 amino acids. The germline gives CDR1 SGHAT, CDR2 FQNNGV. With 5 bases clipped from V and 5 bases from J, the junction kept 10 bases outside the gene matches. CDR3 residues: CASSPLAGRVETQYF. The CDR3 region has the DNA TGTGCCAGCAGCCCGTTAGCGGGACGTGTGGAGACCCAGTACTTC.

This chain links TRBV27 with TRBJ1-1, with TRBD1 matching over 8 bases. Germline V gives CDR1 MNHEY, CDR2 SMNVEV (reference sequence). The junction had 4 bases not matched to a gene; V was cut back by 3 bases and J by 4 bases. CDR3 length: 14 residues. DNA for the CDR3: TGTGCCAGCAGTTTCGGACAGGGCGGCACTGAAGCTTTCTTT. Amino acid sequence: CASSFGQGGTEAFF.

On this clone: Compared with germline, one end of the junction differs, possibly owing to a read error. The chain is built from TRBV10-3 and TRBJ1-5, with 9 bases that match TRBD1. CDR3 length equals 14 residues. Germline V gene sequence: CDR1 ENHRY, CDR2 SYGVKD. CDR3 sequence: CATSESGTGQPQHF. In nucleotides, the CDR3 is TGTGCCACCAGTGAATCCGGGACAGGGCAGCCCCAGCATTTT.

This clone appeared once. The chain links TRBV4-3 to TRBJ2-5; D is ambiguous. Germline V gives CDR1 LGHNA, CDR2 YSLEER. The CDR3 totals 14 residues. V was clipped by 0 bases and J by 5 bases, with 10 bases between them. CDR3 sequence: CASSQDLLGETQYF. The CDR3 coding sequence is TGCGCCAGCAGCCAAGATCTGCTCGGGGAGACCCAGTACTTC.

The chain carries TRBV6-5 and TRBJ1-2; 7 nucleotides align to TRBD1. The germline V gene encodes CDR1 MNHEY and CDR2 SVGAGI. This CDR3 has 14 amino acids. Trimming cost V 6 bases and J 4 bases; bases outside gene matches: 8. CDR3: CASRPVAGGYGYTF. CDR3 nucleotide sequence: TGTGCCAGCAGACCGGTTGCAGGGGGCTATGGCTACACCTTC.

This chain links TRBV9 with TRBJ2-7; tentative D call: TRBD2 (5 bases). This CDR3 has 12 residues. Germline loops: CDR1 SGDLS, CDR2 YYNGEE. The germline V and J ends were trimmed by 4 bases and 4 bases, with 9 bases remaining between them. DNA for the CDR3: TGTGCCAGCAGCTCACGGGGATACGAGCAGTACTTC. Amino acids: CASSSRGYEQYF.

The chain recombines TRBV7-3 with TRBJ2-5; a weak D match, TRBD1 (7 bases). CDR1 is SGHTA, CDR2 FQGTGA, per germline. Trimming removed 5 bases at V and 4 bases at J, with 23 bases between. There are 17 residues in the CDR3. CDR3 in DNA: TGTGCCAGCAGCCTAAACCCCAGGGGGGCCTCGGGAGAGACCCAGTACTTC. Protein product: CASSLNPRGASGETQYF.

This sequence joins TRBV27 and TRBJ2-1; tentatively, D is TRBD2 (5 bases). V was shortened by 4 bases and J by 14 bases, with 12 bases between the two germline ends. Germline CDR1 MNHEY, CDR2 SMNVEV (reference sequence). CDR3 length equals 11 residues. The CDR3: CASSSTAEEFF. CDR3 coding DNA: TGTGCCAGCAGTTCGACGGCGGAGGAGTTCTTC.

J is TRBJ1-1 and V is TRBV20-1; no firm D call. Germline-derived CDR1 and CDR2 are DFQATT and SNEGSKA (reference sequence). V was cut by 7 bases and J by 0 bases, with 6 bases left in between. This CDR3 region has 11 residues. CDR3 coding DNA: TGCAGTGGAGAGCTGAACACTGAAGCTTTCTTT. Translating gives CSGELNTEAFF.

V usage is TRBV7-9 and J usage is TRBJ1-6; 8 positions agree with TRBD1. V lost 2 bases and J lost 7; bases outside the gene matches: 7. CDR3 length: 16 residues. CDR1 and CDR2 from the germline V gene are SEHNR and FQNEAQ (reference sequence). The CDR3 DNA reads as TGTGCCAGCAGCTTAACTTCCCAGGGGGCAAATTCACCCCTCCACTTT. It translates to CASSLTSQGANSPLHF.

The chain employs TRBV4-3 and TRBJ1-2, with 8 positions matching TRBD1. CDR1 and CDR2 from the germline V gene are LGHNA and YSLEER. The CDR3 sequence is 15 residues long. The V gene end was trimmed by 0 bases and the J gene end by 9 bases; junction bases not matched to a gene: 9. The CDR3 DNA sequence: TGCGCCAGCAGCCAAGATCGGACAGGGAATTTGCGCTACACCTTC. Translation gives CASSQDRTGNLRYTF.

The V gene is TRBV9, the J gene TRBJ2-3; TRBD2 matches 9 bases. Germline trimming cut 1 base from V and 1 base from J; bases unmatched to any gene: 1. The CDR3 spans 15 residues. The germline CDR1 and CDR2 sequences are SGDLS and YYNGEE. The CDR3 here is CASSVLAGRTDTQYF. The CDR3 bases are TGTGCCAGCAGCGTACTAGCGGGACGCACAGATACGCAGTATTTT.

The chain recombines TRBV3-1 (or the pseudogene TRBV3-2) with TRBJ1-2; D not certain. The germline V gene encodes CDR1 LGHDT and CDR2 YNNKEL (reference sequence). V was cut by 4 bases and J by 3 bases, with 18 bases left in between. The CDR3 sequence is 16 residues long. The CDR3 sequence is CASSLLSVTRDYGYTF. The DNA for the CDR3 is TGTGCCAGCAGCCTACTCTCGGTCACGAGGGACTATGGCTACACCTTC.

The gene calls are TRBV30 and TRBJ1-5, with D maybe TRBD1 (6 bases). This CDR3 is 13 amino acids long. CDR1 GTSNPN and CDR2 SVGIG come from the germline V gene (reference sequence). Deletions cut 3 bases from V and 3 bases from J, with 9 bases between. CDR3 protein: CAWRGGDNQPQHF. DNA of the CDR3: TGTGCCTGGAGAGGGGGGGACAATCAGCCCCAGCATTTT.

J is TRBJ1-1 and V is TRBV6-4; D is uncertain. Germline V gene data show CDR1 as MRHNA and CDR2 as SNTAGT. There are 15 residues in the CDR3. V was shortened by 0 bases and J by 5 bases, with 13 bases between the two germline ends. The DNA of the CDR3 is TGTGCCAGCAGTGACTCTGGAGGGTCAACAACTGAAGCTTTCTTT. Encoded protein: CASSDSGGSTTEAFF.

The rearrangement joins TRBV5-8 to TRBJ2-2; D possibly corresponds to TRBD1 (5 bases). The CDR3 spans 14 residues. V shed 5 bases and J shed 6 bases, with 14 bases lying between them. The V gene's germline CDR1 is SGHTS and CDR2 YDEGEE. CDR3 in amino acids: CASRPLRAPGELFF. Here the CDR3 DNA reads TGTGCCAGCAGACCCCTCAGGGCTCCCGGGGAGCTGTTTTTT.

This rearrangement joins TRBV5-6 to TRBJ1-1, with 8 positions matching TRBD1. Germline lookup yields CDR1 SGHDT and CDR2 YYEEEE. The CDR3 length is 15 residues. The J segment lost 7 bases and the V segment lost 2 bases, leaving 10 bases of the junction unmatched. The CDR3 nucleotides are TGTGCCAGCAGCTTAACATGGACAGGGAAAATTGAAGCTTTCTTT. Its translation: CASSLTWTGKIEAFF.

This clone was picked up a small number of times. This sequence joins TRBV6-6 and TRBJ2-7; 7 bases line up with TRBD2. The ends lost 5 bases at V and 6 bases at J; junction bases unmatched: 7. The CDR3 runs to 13 residues. CDR1 is MNHNY and CDR2 is SVGAGI in the germline V gene (reference sequence). The CDR3 DNA sequence: TGTGCCAGCAGTGATCAGGCGGGGGTCGAGCAGTACTTC. Protein sequence: CASSDQAGVEQYF.

V usage is TRBV5-5 and J usage is TRBJ1-3; D is ambiguous. The CDR3 totals 16 residues. The germline V gene encodes CDR1 SGHKS and CDR2 YYEKEE (reference sequence). Trimming took off 4 bases at V and 4 bases at J, with 18 bases between the two ends. This CDR3 is CASSDPTRIFGNTIYF. CDR3 DNA: TGTGCCAGCAGCGATCCCACACGAATCTTCGGAAACACCATATATTTT.

The J gene is TRBJ1-6, the V gene TRBV30, with a tentative D call TRBD1 (5 bases). Trimming took off 5 bases at V and 8 bases at J, with 13 bases between the two ends. CDR3 length: 13 residues. Germline CDR1 is GTSNPN and CDR2 is SVGIG (reference sequence). The CDR3 loop reads CAWSWGLDSPLHF. DNA for the CDR3: TGTGCCTGGTCATGGGGCTTGGATTCACCCCTCCACTTT.

The chain is built from TRBV3-1 (or the pseudogene TRBV3-2) and TRBJ2-5, with TRBD2 as a possible D gene (5 bases). This CDR3 comprises 13 residues. From germline, CDR1 is LGHDT and CDR2 YNNKEL (reference sequence). Trimming removed 0 bases at V and 4 bases at J, with 6 bases between. The CDR3 sequence: CASSQERAETQYF. The CDR3, as DNA: TGTGCCAGCAGCCAAGAGAGGGCAGAGACCCAGTACTTC.